This T cell receptor beta chain was observed in a study of shared clonotypes between healthy human individuals. General study results and limits: Sequencing depth was predicted to influence how clonotypes are shared among donors.

As to this clone: Its antigen is unknown.

Germline trimming cut 5 bases from V and 5 bases from J; bases unmatched to any gene: 3. The CDR3 has 13 amino acids. The germline gives CDR1 SEHNR, CDR2 FQNEAQ (reference sequence). TCRdb's table, derived via immunoSEQ multiplex PCR, lists solely in-frame clones and lacks some. The table records millions of clones, around 94% of them present only once. V is TRBV7-9 and J is TRBJ1-2; 9 bases match TRBD1. The sample taken for sequencing was naive CD4+ T cells sorted from blood. This sample's subset: CD45RA+ positively selected. The sequence came from a man between 18 and 29 years old in good health. CDR3 protein: CASSGTGRYGYTF. CDR3 sequence (DNA): TGTGCCAGCAGCGGGACAGGGCGGTATGGCTACACCTTC.